One sample yielded the 2 T cell receptor beta chains listed below, sequenced in a study of PD-L1 blockade in urothelial cancer. This table comes from immunoSEQ multiplex PCR, and its TCRdb copy is limited to in-frame clones, with some not included. The sample comprises about 45,000 clones, 88% of which are singletons, and approximately 4.1% rests with the top ten. Sequencing was performed on PBMCs, taken around atezolizumab (anti-PD-L1) treatment. The receptors come from a man of 80 years or more with urothelial cancer.

V gene TRBV19 combines with J gene TRBJ2-2; D gene uncertain. Trimming cost V 5 bases and J 6 bases, with 7 bases left between them. The CDR3 is 12 residues long. Germline assignment: CDR1 LNHDA and CDR2 SQIVND (reference sequence). This CDR3 reads CASSPRAGELFF. The CDR3 DNA is TGTGCCAGTAGTCCCCGAGCCGGGGAGCTGTTTTTT.

This chain connects TRBV19 to TRBJ1-5; TRBD1 is a possible D gene (5 bases). Between the trimmed V and J ends, which lost 4 bases and 2 bases, there was a span of 12 bases. Germline values: CDR1 LNHDA, CDR2 SQIVND (reference sequence). This CDR3 is built from 15 residues. The CDR3 DNA reads TGTGCCAGTAGTAAGGCAGGGCAACGCAATCAGCCCCAGCATTTT. Its translation: CASSKAGQRNQPQHF.